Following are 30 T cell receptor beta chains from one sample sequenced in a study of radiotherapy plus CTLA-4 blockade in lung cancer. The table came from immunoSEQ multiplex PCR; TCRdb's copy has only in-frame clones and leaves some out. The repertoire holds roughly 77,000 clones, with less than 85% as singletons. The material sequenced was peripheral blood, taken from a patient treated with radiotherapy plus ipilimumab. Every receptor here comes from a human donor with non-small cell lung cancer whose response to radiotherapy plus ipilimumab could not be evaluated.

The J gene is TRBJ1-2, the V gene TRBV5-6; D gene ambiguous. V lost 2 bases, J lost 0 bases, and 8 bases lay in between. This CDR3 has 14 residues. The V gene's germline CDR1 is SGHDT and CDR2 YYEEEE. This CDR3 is CASSFAVTNYGYTF. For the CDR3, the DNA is TGTGCCAGCAGCTTTGCAGTCACTAACTATGGCTACACCTTC.

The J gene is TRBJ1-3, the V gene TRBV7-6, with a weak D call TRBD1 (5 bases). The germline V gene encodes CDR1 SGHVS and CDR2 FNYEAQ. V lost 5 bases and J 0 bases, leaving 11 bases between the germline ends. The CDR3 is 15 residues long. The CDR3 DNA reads TGTGCCAGCAGCCCCGACAGAAACTCTGGAAACACCATATATTTT. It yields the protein CASSPDRNSGNTIYF. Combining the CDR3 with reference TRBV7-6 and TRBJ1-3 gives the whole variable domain GAGVSQSPRYKVTKRGQDVALRCDPISGHVSLYWYRQALGQGPEFLTYFNYEAQQDKSGLPNDRFSAERPEGSISTLTIQRTEQRDSAMYRCASSPDRNSGNTIYFGEGSWLTVV.

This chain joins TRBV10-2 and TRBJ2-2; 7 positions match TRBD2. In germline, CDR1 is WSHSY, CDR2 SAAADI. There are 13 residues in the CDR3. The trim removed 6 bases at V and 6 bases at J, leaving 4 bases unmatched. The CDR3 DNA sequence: TGCGCCAGCAGGTGGACTAGAGCCGGGGAGCTGTTTTTT. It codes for CASRWTRAGELFF.

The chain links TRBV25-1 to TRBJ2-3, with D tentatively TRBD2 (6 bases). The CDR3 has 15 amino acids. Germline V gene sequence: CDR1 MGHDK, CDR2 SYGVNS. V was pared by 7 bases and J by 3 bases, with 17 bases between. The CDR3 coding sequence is TGTGCCAGCAACCAAGGGGACTTCATTACAGATACGCAGTATTTT. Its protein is CASNQGDFITDTQYF.

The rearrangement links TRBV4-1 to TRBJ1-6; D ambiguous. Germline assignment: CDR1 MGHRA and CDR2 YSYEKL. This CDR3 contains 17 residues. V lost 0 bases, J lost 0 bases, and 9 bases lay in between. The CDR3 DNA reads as TGCGCCAGCAGCCAAGATGGAGGGAGCTCCTATAATTCACCCCTCCACTTT. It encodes CASSQDGGSSYNSPLHF.

The CDR3: CAWKGAYNSPLHF. CDR3 DNA sequence: TGTGCCTGGAAGGGGGCTTATAATTCACCCCTCCACTTT. The rearrangement uses TRBV30 and TRBJ1-6; 7 positions match TRBD1. CDR1 and CDR2 from the germline V gene are GTSNPN and SVGIG (reference sequence). J gave up 4 bases and V 4 bases, and 1 base lay outside the gene matches. The CDR3 loop spans 13 amino acids.

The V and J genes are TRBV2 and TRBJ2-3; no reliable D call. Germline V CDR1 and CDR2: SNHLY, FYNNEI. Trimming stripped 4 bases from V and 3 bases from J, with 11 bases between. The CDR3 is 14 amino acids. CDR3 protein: CASSGAIRTDTQYF. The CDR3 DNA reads TGTGCCAGCAGTGGGGCCATTCGGACAGATACGCAGTATTTT.

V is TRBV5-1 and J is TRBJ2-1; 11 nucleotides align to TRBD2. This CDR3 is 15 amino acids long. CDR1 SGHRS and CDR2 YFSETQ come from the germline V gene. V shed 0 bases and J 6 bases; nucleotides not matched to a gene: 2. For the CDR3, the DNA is TGCGCCAGCAGCTTGGCCGGGACTAGCGGCAATGAGCAGTTCTTC. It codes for CASSLAGTSGNEQFF.

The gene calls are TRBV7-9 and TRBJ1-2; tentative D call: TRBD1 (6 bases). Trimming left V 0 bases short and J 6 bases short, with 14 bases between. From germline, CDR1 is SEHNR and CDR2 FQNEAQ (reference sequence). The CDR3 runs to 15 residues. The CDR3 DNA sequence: TGTGCCAGCAGCTTAGCGCGGTTAACAGGGCATGGCTACACCTTC. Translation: CASSLARLTGHGYTF.

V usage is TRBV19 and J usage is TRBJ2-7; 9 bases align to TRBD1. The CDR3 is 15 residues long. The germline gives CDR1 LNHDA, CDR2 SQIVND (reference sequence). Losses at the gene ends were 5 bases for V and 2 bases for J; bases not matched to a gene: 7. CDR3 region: CASSERRTGAYEQYF. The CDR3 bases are TGTGCCAGTAGTGAGAGGAGGACAGGGGCCTACGAGCAGTACTTC.

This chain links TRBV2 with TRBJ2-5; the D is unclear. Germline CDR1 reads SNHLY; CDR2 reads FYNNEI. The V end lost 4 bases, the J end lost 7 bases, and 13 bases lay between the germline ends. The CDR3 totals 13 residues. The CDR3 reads CASSAGFDGTQYF. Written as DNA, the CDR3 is TGTGCCAGCAGTGCCGGGTTCGACGGGACCCAGTACTTC. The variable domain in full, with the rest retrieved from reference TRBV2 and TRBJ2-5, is EPEVTQTPSHQVTQMGQEVILRCVPISNHLYFYWYRQILGQKVEFLVSFYNNEISEKSEIFDDQFSVERPDGSNFTLKIRSTKLEDSAMYFCASSAGFDGTQYFGPGTRLLVL.

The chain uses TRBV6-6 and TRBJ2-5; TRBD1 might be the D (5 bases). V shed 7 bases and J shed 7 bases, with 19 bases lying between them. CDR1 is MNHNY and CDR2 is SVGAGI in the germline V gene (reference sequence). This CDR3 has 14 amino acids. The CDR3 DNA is TGTGCCAGCACCAACCGGGTAGTGCAGGGGACCCAGTACTTC. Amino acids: CASTNRVVQGTQYF.

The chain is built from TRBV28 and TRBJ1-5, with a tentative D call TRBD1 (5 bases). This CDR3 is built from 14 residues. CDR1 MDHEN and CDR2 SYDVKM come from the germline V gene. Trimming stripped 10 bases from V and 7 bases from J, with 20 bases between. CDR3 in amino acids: CAILPGGEGQPQHF. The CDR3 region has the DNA TGTGCCATCTTGCCGGGGGGTGAGGGGCAGCCCCAGCATTTT.

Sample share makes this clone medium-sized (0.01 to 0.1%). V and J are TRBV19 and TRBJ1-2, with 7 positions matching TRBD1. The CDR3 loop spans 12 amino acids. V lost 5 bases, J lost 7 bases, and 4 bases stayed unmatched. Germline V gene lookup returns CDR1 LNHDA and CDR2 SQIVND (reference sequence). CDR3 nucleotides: TGTGCCAGTAGTTTCACAGGGGTTGGCTACACCTTC. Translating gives CASSFTGVGYTF. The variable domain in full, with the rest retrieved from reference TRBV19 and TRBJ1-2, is DGGITQSPKYLFRKEGQNVTLSCEQNLNHDAMYWYRQDPGQGLRLIYYSQIVNDFQKGDIAEGYSVSREKKESFPLTVTSAQKNPTAFYLCASSFTGVGYTFGSGTRLTVV.

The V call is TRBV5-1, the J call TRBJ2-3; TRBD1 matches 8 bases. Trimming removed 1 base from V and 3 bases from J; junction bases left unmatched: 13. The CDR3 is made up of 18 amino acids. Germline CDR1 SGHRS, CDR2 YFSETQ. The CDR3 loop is CASSLTGLRTGFTDTQYF. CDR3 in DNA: TGCGCCAGCAGCTTGACCGGGTTGAGGACAGGGTTTACAGATACGCAGTATTTT.

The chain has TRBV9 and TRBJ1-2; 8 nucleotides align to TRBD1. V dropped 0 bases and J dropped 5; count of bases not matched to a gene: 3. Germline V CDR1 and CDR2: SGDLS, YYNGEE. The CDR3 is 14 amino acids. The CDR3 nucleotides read TGTGCCAGCAGCGTAGACGACAGGGGTTATGGCTACACCTTC. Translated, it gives CASSVDDRGYGYTF.

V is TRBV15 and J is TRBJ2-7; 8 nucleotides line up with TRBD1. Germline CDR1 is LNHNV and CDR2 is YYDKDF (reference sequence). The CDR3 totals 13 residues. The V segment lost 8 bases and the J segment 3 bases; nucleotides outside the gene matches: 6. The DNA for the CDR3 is TGTGCCACCGCCGGGACAGGCGACTACGAGCAGTACTTC. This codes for CATAGTGDYEQYF.

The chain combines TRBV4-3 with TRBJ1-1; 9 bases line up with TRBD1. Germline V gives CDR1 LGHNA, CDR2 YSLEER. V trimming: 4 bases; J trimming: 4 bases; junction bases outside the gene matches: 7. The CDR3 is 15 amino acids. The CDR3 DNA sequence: TGCGCCAGCAGCCGGGAACAGGGGGCTCGCACTGAAGCTTTCTTT. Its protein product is CASSREQGARTEAFF.

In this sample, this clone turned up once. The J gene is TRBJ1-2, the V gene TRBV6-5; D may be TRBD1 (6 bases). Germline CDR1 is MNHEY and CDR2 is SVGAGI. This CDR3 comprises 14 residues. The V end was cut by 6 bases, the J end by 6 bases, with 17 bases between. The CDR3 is CASSKQGKGNGYTF. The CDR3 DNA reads TGTGCCAGCAGCAAGCAGGGGAAAGGGAATGGCTACACCTTC.

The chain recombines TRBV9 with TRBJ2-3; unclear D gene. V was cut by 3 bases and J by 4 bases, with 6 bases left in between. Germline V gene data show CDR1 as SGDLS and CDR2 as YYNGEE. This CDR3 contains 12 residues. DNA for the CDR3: TGTGCCAGCAGCGCCTCGGCAGATACGCAGTATTTT. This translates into CASSASADTQYF.

The CDR3, as DNA: TGTGCCAGCAGCAAAAAGGCACAGGGCTCCTACGAGCAGTACTTC. This encodes CASSKKAQGSYEQYF. V gene TRBV21-1 combines with J gene TRBJ2-7; TRBD1 is the table's D call and was not checked against the DNA. TRBV21-1 is flagged as a pseudogene. The CDR3 has 15 amino acids.

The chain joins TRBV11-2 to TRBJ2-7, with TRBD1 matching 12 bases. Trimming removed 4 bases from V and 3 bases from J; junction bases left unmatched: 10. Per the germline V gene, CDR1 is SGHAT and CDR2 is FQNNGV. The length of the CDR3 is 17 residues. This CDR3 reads CASSSPGTGGPYYEQYF. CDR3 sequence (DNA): TGTGCCAGCAGCTCGCCTGGGACAGGGGGCCCCTACTACGAGCAGTACTTC.

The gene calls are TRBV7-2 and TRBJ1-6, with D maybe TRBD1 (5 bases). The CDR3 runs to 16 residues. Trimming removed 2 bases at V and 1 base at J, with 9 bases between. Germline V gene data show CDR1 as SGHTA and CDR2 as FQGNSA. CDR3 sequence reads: CASSLKSGSYNSPLHF. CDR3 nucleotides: TGTGCCAGCAGCTTAAAATCAGGGTCCTATAATTCACCCCTCCACTTT.

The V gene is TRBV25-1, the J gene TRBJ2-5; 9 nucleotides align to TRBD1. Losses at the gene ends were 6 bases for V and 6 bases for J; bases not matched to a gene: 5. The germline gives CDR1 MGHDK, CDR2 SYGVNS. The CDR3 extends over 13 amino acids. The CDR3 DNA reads TGTGCCAGCAGCGCGGGACAGGGAAAGACCCAGTACTTC. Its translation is CASSAGQGKTQYF.

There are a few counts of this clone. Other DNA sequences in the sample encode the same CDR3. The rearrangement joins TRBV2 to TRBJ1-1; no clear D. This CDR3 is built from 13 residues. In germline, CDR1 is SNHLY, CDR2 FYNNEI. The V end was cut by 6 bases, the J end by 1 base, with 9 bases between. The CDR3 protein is CASSGDSNTEAFF. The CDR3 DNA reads TGTGCCAGCAGCGGGGATTCGAACACTGAAGCTTTCTTT. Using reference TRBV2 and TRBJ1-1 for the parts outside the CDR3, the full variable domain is EPEVTQTPSHQVTQMGQEVILRCVPISNHLYFYWYRQILGQKVEFLVSFYNNEISEKSEIFDDQFSVERPDGSNFTLKIRSTKLEDSAMYFCASSGDSNTEAFFGQGTRLTVV.

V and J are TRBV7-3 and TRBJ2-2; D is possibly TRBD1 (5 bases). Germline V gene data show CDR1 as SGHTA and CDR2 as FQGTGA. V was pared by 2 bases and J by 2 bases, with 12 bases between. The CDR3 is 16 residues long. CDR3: CASSLVFQGNTGELFF. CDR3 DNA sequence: TGTGCCAGCAGCTTAGTTTTTCAGGGAAACACCGGGGAGCTGTTTTTT.

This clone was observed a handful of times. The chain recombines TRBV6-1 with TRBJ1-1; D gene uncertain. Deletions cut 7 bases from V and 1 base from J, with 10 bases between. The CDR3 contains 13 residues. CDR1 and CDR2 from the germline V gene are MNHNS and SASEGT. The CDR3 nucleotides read TGTGCCAGCACGGAGAGCGGGAACACTGAAGCTTTCTTT. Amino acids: CASTESGNTEAFF.

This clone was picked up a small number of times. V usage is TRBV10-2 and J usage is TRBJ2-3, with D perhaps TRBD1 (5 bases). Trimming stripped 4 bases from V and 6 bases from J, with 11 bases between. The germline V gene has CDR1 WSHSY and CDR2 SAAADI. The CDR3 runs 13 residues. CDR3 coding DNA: TGCGCCAGCAGTGTGGTGGGGCGGGATACGCAGTATTTT. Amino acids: CASSVVGRDTQYF.

The CDR3 reads CALTQGNEKLFF. CDR3 nucleotides: TGTGCCTTAACCCAGGGGAATGAAAAACTGTTTTTT. This chain uses TRBV30 with TRBJ1-4; the D gene is possibly TRBD1 (6 bases). Trimming left V 7 bases short and J 5 bases short, with 11 bases between. The CDR3 consists of 12 residues. Per germline, CDR1 GTSNPN and CDR2 SVGIG (reference sequence).

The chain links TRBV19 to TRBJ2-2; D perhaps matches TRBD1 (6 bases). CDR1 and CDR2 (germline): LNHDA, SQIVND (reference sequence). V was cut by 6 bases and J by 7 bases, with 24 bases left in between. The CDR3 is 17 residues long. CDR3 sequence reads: CASSRIGTPALGGELFF. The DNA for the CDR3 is TGTGCCAGTAGCCGAATTGGGACACCCGCGTTGGGCGGGGAGCTGTTTTTT.